The 22 T cell receptor beta chains given below trace back to one sample, sequenced in a study of Graves' ophthalmopathy and Graves' hyperthyroidism. Amplification targeted the TCR beta CDR3 regions, with RNA transcripts as the source material. After a first-round RT-PCR with HTBI primers, a second-round multiplex PCR was run. TCRdb independently ran MiXCR on the multiplex PCR reads; one entry per CDR3 protein. The table has 350,000 to 450,000 distinct CDR3 sequences, about 16% seen once. Material for sequencing was peripheral blood. Receptor source: a woman younger than 30 with Graves' ophthalmopathy.

Many counts were recorded for this clonotype. The chain joins TRBV6-5 to TRBJ1-1; D remains unclear. The germline CDR1 and CDR2 sequences are MNHEY and SVGAGI. Trimming cost V 4 bases and J 5 bases, with 17 bases left between them. CDR3 size: 15 residues. CDR3 coding DNA: TGTGCCAGCAGTTCCCCTGGGGAGGTTTGGACTGAAGCTTTCTTT. It yields the protein CASSSPGEVWTEAFF.

This clonotype was recorded many times. The chain couples TRBV6-1 to TRBJ1-2; D remains ambiguous. This CDR3 contains 14 residues. The V and J ends lost 4 bases and 6 bases respectively, with 15 bases between them. Germline CDR1 reads MNHNS; CDR2 reads SASEGT. The CDR3 is CASSAPGRSNGYTF. The CDR3 DNA follows: TGTGCCAGCAGTGCCCCTGGAAGATCGAATGGCTACACCTTC.

The sample holds many counts of this clonotype. J is TRBJ1-1 and V is TRBV19, with D unclear. CDR3 length: 16 residues. Trimming shortened V by 4 bases and J by 4 bases, and 19 bases separated the two germline ends. The germline V gene encodes CDR1 LNHDA and CDR2 SQIVND (reference sequence). CDR3 sequence: CASSRWGGLLSTEAFF. DNA of the CDR3: TGTGCCAGTAGTAGGTGGGGAGGATTATTATCCACTGAAGCTTTCTTT.

This clonotype came up a few times. The J gene is TRBJ2-4, the V gene TRBV20-1, with D maybe TRBD1 (6 bases). The V gene lost 1 base and the J gene lost 8 bases, with 12 bases spanning the gap. The CDR3 length is 13 residues. Looked up from germline, CDR1 is DFQATT and CDR2 is SNEGSKA (reference sequence). CDR3: CSARAAKGDIQYF. As DNA, the CDR3 is TGCAGTGCTAGAGCAGCGAAGGGGGACATTCAGTACTTC.

This clonotype was detected only once. The gene calls are TRBV7-6 and TRBJ2-6, with 9 bases identical to TRBD1. Germline CDR1 reads SGHVS; CDR2 reads FNYEAQ. The CDR3 consists of 17 residues. The J segment lost 1 base and the V segment lost 4 bases, leaving 5 bases of the junction unmatched. As DNA, the CDR3 is TGTGCCAGCAGCTGGGGGACAGGGCCTTCTGGGGCCAACGTCCTGACTTTC. Protein: CASSWGTGPSGANVLTF.

This clonotype was detected ten times or more. The rearrangement uses TRBV20-1 and TRBJ2-2, with 14 bases aligning to TRBD2. Germline trimming cut 4 bases from V and 8 bases from J; bases unmatched to any gene: 6. Germline values: CDR1 DFQATT, CDR2 SNEGSKA (reference sequence). CDR3 length equals 15 residues. CDR3: CSATPGLAGVGELFF. The CDR3 coding sequence is TGCAGTGCTACACCGGGACTAGCGGGAGTAGGGGAGCTGTTTTTT.

The sample holds many counts of this clonotype. The V gene is TRBV11-1, the J gene TRBJ2-5; D not resolved. V was cut by 1 base and J by 5 bases, with 8 bases left in between. The CDR3 covers 13 residues. The V gene's germline CDR1 is SGHAT and CDR2 FQDESV (reference sequence). CDR3 sequence (DNA): TGTGCCAGCAGCTTAGAACGGGTGGAGACCCAGTACTTC. Its translation is CASSLERVETQYF.

The CDR3 here is CSARDGPIREAFF. DNA for the CDR3: TGCAGTGCTAGAGATGGCCCAATTAGGGAAGCTTTCTTT. The genes are TRBV20-1 and TRBJ1-1; D is unclear. This CDR3 comprises 13 residues. The V and J ends lost 0 bases and 8 bases respectively, with 13 bases between them. From germline, CDR1 is DFQATT and CDR2 SNEGSKA (reference sequence).

This clonotype was seen ten or more times. This chain links TRBV28 with TRBJ1-2; no firm D call. Trimming stripped 7 bases from V and 1 base from J, with 25 bases between. CDR1 is MDHEN and CDR2 is SYDVKM in the germline V gene. The CDR3 has 18 amino acids. The CDR3 here is CASIPLPGTDFFNYGYTF. For the CDR3, the DNA is TGTGCCAGCATCCCCCTACCCGGCACCGACTTCTTTAACTATGGCTACACCTTC.

This clonotype appeared many times. V is TRBV12-5 and J is TRBJ1-1; 7 positions agree with TRBD1. The CDR3 loop spans 15 amino acids. The V gene's germline CDR1 is LGHNT and CDR2 FRNRAP. Trimming took 1 base from V and 1 from J; bases not matched to a gene: 3. CDR3 region: CASGLGQGWNTEAFF. The CDR3 coding sequence is TGTGCTAGTGGTTTGGGACAGGGTTGGAACACTGAAGCTTTCTTT.

The J gene is TRBJ2-5, the V gene TRBV5-5; 7 nucleotides match TRBD1. Germline values: CDR1 SGHKS, CDR2 YYEKEE (reference sequence). V lost 3 bases, J lost 14 bases, and 25 bases stayed unmatched. CDR3 size: 17 residues. The CDR3 loop reads CASSSPQGTQESDQYYF. In nucleotides, the CDR3 is TGTGCCAGCAGCTCCCCACAGGGGACACAAGAGAGTGACCAGTACTACTTC.

The chain has TRBV12-3 or TRBV12-4 and TRBJ1-5, with a possible D match to TRBD1 (6 bases). Trimming stripped 7 bases from V and 5 bases from J, with 9 bases between. The CDR3 consists of 12 residues. The CDR3 here is CASNRQDQPQHF. In DNA, the CDR3 is TGTGCCAGCAACCGACAGGATCAGCCCCAGCATTTT.

The table lists this clonotype with many counts. This sequence joins TRBV27 and TRBJ2-2, with 11 bases fitting TRBD2. Germline V CDR1 and CDR2: MNHEY, SMNVEV (reference sequence). With 4 bases clipped from V and 5 bases from J, the junction kept 9 bases outside the gene matches. CDR3 length: 17 amino acids. This chain's CDR3 is CASSYLSGRARTGELFF. The CDR3, as DNA: TGTGCCAGCAGTTACCTTAGCGGGAGGGCCCGAACCGGGGAGCTGTTTTTT.

There are many counts of this clonotype. This chain joins TRBV6-2 or TRBV6-3 and TRBJ1-1; TRBD1 agrees at 8 bases. From germline, CDR1 is MNHEY and CDR2 SVGEGT. The trim removed 6 bases at V and 3 bases at J, leaving 9 bases unmatched. The CDR3 sequence is 15 residues long. This chain's CDR3 is CASRGQDVWDTEAFF. The CDR3 nucleotides read TGTGCCAGCAGGGGACAGGACGTCTGGGACACTGAAGCTTTCTTT.

V gene TRBV12-5 combines with J gene TRBJ2-7; D perhaps matches TRBD2 (5 bases). The CDR3 is 13 amino acids. V lost 3 bases to trimming and J lost 2 bases, with 8 bases between them. In germline, CDR1 is LGHNT, CDR2 FRNRAP. The CDR3 nucleotides read TGTGCTAGTGGTTTTGGACTTACCTACGAGCAGTACTTC. Its protein is CASGFGLTYEQYF.

This chain joins TRBV6-5 and TRBJ2-7, with D tentatively TRBD1 (5 bases). Germline values: CDR1 MNHEY, CDR2 SVGAGI. The germline V and J ends were trimmed by 3 bases and 6 bases, with 12 bases remaining between them. This CDR3 has 13 amino acids. DNA of the CDR3: TGTGCCAGCAGTTATCTACAGGAGAGCGAGCAGTACTTC. Translating it yields CASSYLQESEQYF.

The rearrangement joins TRBV6-1 to TRBJ2-7, with 10 bases aligning to TRBD1. This CDR3 has 15 residues. V gave up 8 bases and J gave up 6 bases; unmatched junction bases: 13. Germline CDR1 and CDR2: MNHNS and SASEGT. CDR3 sequence: CASGGLPGQGSEQYF. The DNA for the CDR3 is TGTGCCAGCGGGGGCCTGCCGGGACAGGGGAGCGAGCAGTACTTC.

This chain uses TRBV18 with TRBJ1-2, with D perhaps matching TRBD1 (5 bases). The length of the CDR3 is 15 residues. Per the germline V gene, CDR1 is KGHSH and CDR2 is LQKENI. The V end was cut by 1 base, the J end by 1 base, with 10 bases between. The CDR3 reads CASSPQSDNNYGYTF. The CDR3 nucleotides are TGTGCCAGCTCACCACAGTCGGACAATAACTATGGCTACACCTTC.

In this sample, this clonotype turned up many times. This chain uses TRBV12-3 or TRBV12-4 with TRBJ2-7, with 9 bases aligning to TRBD2. V lost 3 bases to trimming and J lost 5 bases; unmatched junction nucleotides: 5. The CDR3 has 14 amino acids. Here the CDR3 reads CASSLVAGADEQYF. The CDR3 region has the DNA TGTGCCAGCAGTTTGGTAGCGGGAGCGGACGAGCAGTACTTC.

This clonotype was recorded many times. The CDR3 here is CASSLAWAGRETQYF. DNA of the CDR3: TGTGCCAGCAGCTTAGCTTGGGCAGGGAGAGAGACCCAGTACTTC. This chain uses TRBV7-2 with TRBJ2-5; D may be TRBD1 or TRBD2 (5 bases each). Trimming removed 0 bases at V and 4 bases at J, with 12 bases between. The CDR3 is 15 residues long. Germline values: CDR1 SGHTA, CDR2 FQGNSA.

The sample holds many counts of this clonotype. The chain couples TRBV4-1 to TRBJ1-5; 8 nucleotides line up with TRBD1. CDR3 length: 16 residues. CDR1 is MGHRA and CDR2 is YSYEKL in the germline V gene. The junction had 4 bases not matched to a gene; V was cut back by 0 bases and J by 3 bases. Here the CDR3 reads CASSQEPGQANQPQHF. The CDR3 DNA follows: TGCGCCAGCAGCCAAGAGCCGGGACAGGCCAATCAGCCCCAGCATTTT.

Of note for this clonotype: A much larger clone differs from this one at a single base, so this may be a read error. The rearrangement links TRBV20-1 to TRBJ2-5, with TRBD2 matching over 10 bases. From germline, CDR1 is DFQATT and CDR2 SNEGSKA (reference sequence). The CDR3 is made up of 17 amino acids. V shed 1 base and J 3 bases; nucleotides not matched to a gene: 11. In DNA form, the CDR3 reads TGCAGTGCTAGAGCCCCCTTAGGGACTAGCGCCAAAGAGACCCAGTACTTC. Protein product: CSARAPLGTSAKETQYF.